This TCR beta chain appears in the sequencing data of a study of cytomegalovirus exposure and HLA in healthy donors. Study-wide points: Previous analysis showed most TCR beta V segments were productive about 90% or about 30% of the time.

Deletions cut 6 bases from V and 7 bases from J, with 15 bases between. Germline V lookup: CDR1 LGHNA, CDR2 YSLEER. CDR3 length equals 13 residues. Comments on this clone: No antigen is known for it.

The PCR used 60 Vbeta and 13 Jbeta primers. Sequencing used immunoSEQ multiplex PCR; TCRdb keeps in-frame clones, though not all of them. Among under 150,000 clones listed, 60% to 85% were seen once. This sequence joins TRBV4-3 and TRBJ1-2; TRBD1 is a possible D gene (5 bases). This clonotype originated in a woman aged 25 to 45 in good health and CMV-seropositive. The material sequenced was PBMCs. CDR3 protein: CASRGSTASGYTF. CDR3 nucleotide sequence: TGCGCCAGCAGGGGCTCGACAGCGAGTGGCTACACCTTC.